A single sample is the source of the 28 T cell receptor beta chains below, sequenced in a study of T cell repertoires in ileal Crohn's disease. Clones were read by immunoSEQ multiplex PCR, and TCRdb kept only the in-frame ones, dropping some. This table holds some 15,000 clones, about 75% found once. Source material: ileal tissue. The receptors stem from an adult with Crohn's disease.

This chain uses TRBV10-3 with TRBJ1-2; D is uncertain. Germline V CDR1 and CDR2: ENHRY, SYGVKD. The CDR3 totals 12 residues. Trimming removed 3 bases at V and 4 bases at J, with 6 bases between. The CDR3 loop is CAISDSFYGYTF. The CDR3 DNA follows: TGTGCCATCAGTGACAGTTTCTATGGCTACACCTTC.

The genes are TRBV7-9 and TRBJ1-2; TRBD1 aligns across 8 bases. Losses at the gene ends were 1 base for V and 5 bases for J; bases not matched to a gene: 6. The CDR3 has 15 amino acids. Germline CDR1 SEHNR, CDR2 FQNEAQ (reference sequence). The CDR3 reads CASSLDRGFFYGYTF. The CDR3 DNA sequence: TGTGCCAGCAGCTTAGACAGGGGGTTTTTTTATGGCTACACCTTC.

The rearrangement links TRBV5-3 to TRBJ1-6, with D uncertain. TRBV5-3 is classed as an ORF, of uncertain function. This CDR3 has 15 residues. The V and J ends lost 1 base and 0 bases respectively, with 5 bases between them. The CDR3 nucleotides are TGTGCCAGAAGCTTGACAAGCTCCTATAATTCACCCCTCCACTTT. It yields the protein CARSLTSSYNSPLHF.

The chain combines TRBV2 with TRBJ2-7; 8 nucleotides align to TRBD2. This CDR3 has 15 amino acids. V was clipped by 10 bases and J by 7 bases; unmatched bases: 18. Germline V CDR1 and CDR2: SNHLY, FYNNEI. CDR3 protein: CAIFQRAGDRGEQYF. For the CDR3, the DNA is TGTGCCATCTTCCAGCGAGCGGGAGATCGGGGAGAGCAGTACTTC.

Remarks on this clone: Other nucleotide sequences in the sample specify the same CDR3. J is TRBJ2-1 and V is TRBV5-1, with D perhaps TRBD2 (6 bases). With 0 bases removed from V and 8 bases from J, the gap between germline ends came to 6 bases. Germline loops: CDR1 SGHRS, CDR2 YFSETQ. This CDR3 has 12 amino acids. The CDR3 sequence: CASSLGRDEQFF. CDR3 sequence (DNA): TGCGCCAGCAGCTTGGGGAGGGATGAGCAGTTCTTC.

V is TRBV6-1 and J is TRBJ2-5; 7 bases align to TRBD2. The germline V gene has CDR1 MNHNS and CDR2 SASEGT. The CDR3 is made up of 15 amino acids. V lost 1 base, J lost 4 bases, and 6 bases stayed unmatched. Written as DNA, the CDR3 is TGTGCCAGCAGTGAAGGGACTAGTTTAAGAGAGACCCAGTACTTC. Its protein product is CASSEGTSLRETQYF.

This chain joins TRBV5-1 and TRBJ1-2; 9 nucleotides agree with TRBD1. J was trimmed by 4 bases and V by 3 bases; bases with no gene match: 4. The CDR3 spans 14 residues. The V gene's germline CDR1 is SGHRS and CDR2 YFSETQ. The CDR3 DNA reads TGCGCCAGCAGCTCGACACAGGGGGCCTATGGCTACACCTTC. It is translated as CASSSTQGAYGYTF. The whole variable domain, filled in from reference TRBV5-1 and TRBJ1-2, reads KAGVTQTPRYLIKTRGQQVTLSCSPISGHRSVSWYQQTPGQGLQFLFEYFSETQRNKGNFPGRFSGRQFSNSRSEMNVSTLELGDSALYLCASSSTQGAYGYTFGSGTRLTVV.

The genes are TRBV5-1 and TRBJ2-1; 13 bases match TRBD2. Germline V gene data show CDR1 as SGHRS and CDR2 as YFSETQ. CDR3 size: 16 residues. Unmatched junction bases numbered 7, after V lost 0 bases and J lost 10 bases. CDR3 amino acids: CASSLAGLAGVREQFF. DNA of the CDR3: TGCGCCAGCAGCTTGGCCGGACTAGCGGGAGTAAGGGAGCAGTTCTTC.

The rearrangement links TRBV5-1 to TRBJ2-1, with D possibly TRBD2 on 5 matching bases. The germline V gene has CDR1 SGHRS and CDR2 YFSETQ. The CDR3 is 17 residues long. The germline V and J ends were trimmed by 0 bases and 8 bases, with 21 bases remaining between them. CDR3 amino acids: CASSLAPLSAGLHEQFF. As DNA, the CDR3 is TGCGCCAGCAGCTTGGCCCCCCTTTCGGCGGGCTTACATGAGCAGTTCTTC.

This chain connects TRBV5-1 to TRBJ2-5, with 8 bases that match TRBD2. Germline values: CDR1 SGHRS, CDR2 YFSETQ. The V segment lost 0 bases and the J segment 3 bases; nucleotides outside the gene matches: 4. The CDR3 is 15 amino acids. In DNA form, the CDR3 reads TGCGCCAGCAGCTTGGCGGGGACTAGTGAAGAGACCCAGTACTTC. Protein product: CASSLAGTSEETQYF.

This clone is large in the sample. The chain recombines TRBV11-1 with TRBJ2-3; TRBD2 aligns across 7 bases. Germline CDR1 SGHAT, CDR2 FQDESV (reference sequence). J was trimmed by 13 bases and V by 4 bases; bases with no gene match: 14. The CDR3 runs 14 residues. The CDR3: CASSSSDSMRGKYF. The CDR3 region has the DNA TGTGCCAGCAGCTCCTCGGATTCGATGCGGGGGAAGTATTTT.

The rearrangement joins TRBV2 to TRBJ2-3; perhaps TRBD2 as D (6 bases). This CDR3 is built from 15 residues. Trimming took 9 bases from V and 0 from J, leaving 16 bases between them. Germline loops: CDR1 SNHLY, CDR2 FYNNEI. CDR3 nucleotide sequence: TGTGCCAGTAGATTGGGCGGGACGAGCACAGATACGCAGTATTTT. It codes for CASRLGGTSTDTQYF.

V and J are TRBV7-9 and TRBJ1-4; no clear D gene. The CDR3 spans 11 residues. Germline CDR1 and CDR2: SEHNR and FQNEAQ (reference sequence). The V end lost 5 bases, the J end lost 8 bases, and 6 bases lay between the germline ends. CDR3 nucleotides: TGTGCCAGCAGCCCCGGGGAAAAACTGTTTTTT. Protein product: CASSPGEKLFF.

The chain joins TRBV30 to TRBJ1-6; no firm D call. CDR3 length: 16 amino acids. V was shortened by 2 bases and J by 0 bases, with 11 bases between the two germline ends. Germline CDR1 and CDR2: GTSNPN and SVGIG (reference sequence). CDR3 amino acids: CAWSTIPVSYNSPLHF. As DNA, the CDR3 is TGTGCCTGGAGTACAATTCCTGTCTCCTATAATTCACCCCTCCACTTT.

Within the sample, this clone is medium-sized. The rearrangement uses TRBV4-1 and TRBJ1-4; D is unclear. V lost 0 bases, J lost 6 bases, and 11 bases lay in between. The V gene's germline CDR1 is MGHRA and CDR2 YSYEKL. This CDR3 spans 15 amino acids. The CDR3 here is CASSQDWSGYEKLFF. The CDR3 nucleotides are TGCGCCAGCAGCCAAGATTGGTCAGGTTATGAAAAACTGTTTTTT.

The V and J genes are TRBV5-1 and TRBJ2-7, with 7 bases identical to TRBD2. V shed 0 bases, J shed 9 bases, and the junction held 6 bases outside the gene matches. CDR3 length: 13 residues. In germline, CDR1 is SGHRS, CDR2 YFSETQ. CDR3 nucleotides: TGCGCCAGCAGCTTGGTGGCTAGCGGAGGGCAGTACTTC. It codes for CASSLVASGGQYF. Combining the CDR3 with reference TRBV5-1 and TRBJ2-7 gives the whole variable domain KAGVTQTPRYLIKTRGQQVTLSCSPISGHRSVSWYQQTPGQGLQFLFEYFSETQRNKGNFPGRFSGRQFSNSRSEMNVSTLELGDSALYLCASSLVASGGQYFGPGTRLTVT.

The V gene is TRBV14, the J gene TRBJ1-1; D may be TRBD1 (6 bases). The CDR3 runs 15 residues. V lost 2 bases and J lost 0, with 10 bases in between. The germline V gene encodes CDR1 SGHDN and CDR2 FVKESK. The CDR3 loop reads CASSQMGAVNTEAFF. CDR3 nucleotides: TGTGCCAGCAGCCAAATGGGGGCTGTGAACACTGAAGCTTTCTTT. Variable domain in full (rest from reference TRBV14 and TRBJ1-1): EAGVTQFPSHSVIEKGQTVTLRCDPISGHDNLYWYRRVMGKEIKFLLHFVKESKQDESGMPNNRFLAERTGGTYSTLKVQPAELEDSGVYFCASSQMGAVNTEAFFGQGTRLTVV.

This chain joins TRBV5-1 and TRBJ1-1, with TRBD1 matching over 8 bases. The CDR3 has 14 amino acids. Germline V gives CDR1 SGHRS, CDR2 YFSETQ. J lost 5 bases, V lost 5 bases, and 8 bases had no gene match. CDR3 DNA: TGCGCCAGCAGGCCCGGGACAGGTGGGACTGAAGCTTTCTTT. This gives the protein CASRPGTGGTEAFF.

The V gene is TRBV5-1, the J gene TRBJ2-1; 8 bases are a match to TRBD2. CDR1 SGHRS and CDR2 YFSETQ come from the germline V gene. The CDR3 sequence is 18 residues long. The J segment lost 2 bases and the V segment lost 2 bases, leaving 12 bases of the junction unmatched. CDR3 amino acids: CASSFPTSGGGAYNEQFF. The CDR3 bases are TGCGCCAGCAGCTTTCCAACTAGCGGTGGGGGGGCCTACAATGAGCAGTTCTTC.

V gene TRBV11-3 combines with J gene TRBJ2-3, with 12 nucleotides matching TRBD2. There are 13 residues in the CDR3. With 5 bases clipped from V and 6 bases from J, the junction kept 0 bases outside the gene matches. CDR1 SGHNT and CDR2 YENEEA come from the germline V gene. In DNA, the CDR3 is TGTGCCAGCAGCGGGACTAGCGGGGATACGCAGTATTTT. The encoded protein is CASSGTSGDTQYF.

The V and J genes are TRBV6-5 and TRBJ2-7; TRBD1 matches at 10 bases. After removal of 8 bases from V and 3 bases from J, the junction contained 4 bases not matched to a gene. Germline CDR1 reads MNHEY; CDR2 reads SVGAGI. This CDR3 is built from 13 residues. The CDR3 loop is CASRTGGGYEQYF. The CDR3 nucleotides read TGTGCCAGCCGGACAGGGGGTGGCTACGAGCAGTACTTC.

This clone was seen only once. The chain is built from TRBV6-1 and TRBJ1-2; 8 nucleotides align to TRBD1. Germline V lookup: CDR1 MNHNS, CDR2 SASEGT. Trimming removed 5 bases from V and 5 bases from J; junction bases left unmatched: 4. This CDR3 has 13 amino acids. The CDR3 region has the DNA TGTGCCAGCAGTTGGACAGGGTGGTATGGCTACACCTTC. Amino acids: CASSWTGWYGYTF.

The CDR3 here is CASTFRRGYQPQHF. In DNA form, the CDR3 reads TGTGCCAGCACCTTCCGTCGGGGATACCAGCCCCAGCATTTT. The J gene is TRBJ1-5, the V gene TRBV28; D gene unclear. The germline V gene has CDR1 MDHEN and CDR2 SYDVKM. CDR3 length: 14 amino acids. V lost 7 bases to trimming and J lost 7 bases, with 17 bases between them. The full variable domain, in which reference TRBV28 and TRBJ1-5 provide the parts outside the CDR3, is DVKVTQSSRYLVKRTGEKVFLECVQDMDHENMFWYRQDPGLGLRLIYFSYDVKMKEKGDIPEGYSVSREKKERFSLILESASTNQTSMYLCASTFRRGYQPQHFGDGTRLSIL.

The J gene is TRBJ2-7, the V gene TRBV28, with TRBD1 matching over 9 bases. The CDR3 extends over 14 amino acids. V trimming: 5 bases; J trimming: 7 bases; junction bases outside the gene matches: 9. From germline, CDR1 is MDHEN and CDR2 SYDVKM. The CDR3 here is CASSLPGQGGEQYF. The CDR3, as DNA: TGTGCCAGCAGTCTACCGGGACAGGGAGGGGAGCAGTACTTC.

The chain carries TRBV28 and TRBJ1-2; D possibly corresponds to TRBD1 (6 bases). CDR1 MDHEN and CDR2 SYDVKM come from the germline V gene. There are 16 residues in the CDR3. Trimming removed 8 bases from V and 4 bases from J, with 23 bases in between. CDR3 amino acids: CASYSSTGSWRYGYTF. DNA of the CDR3: TGTGCCAGCTATTCCTCGACAGGATCCTGGCGCTATGGCTACACCTTC.

The chain carries TRBV7-2 and TRBJ2-1; weak D call: TRBD2 (7 bases). Trimming pared 0 bases from V and 9 bases from J, leaving 12 bases between. CDR1 is SGHTA and CDR2 is FQGNSA in the germline V gene. There are 14 residues in the CDR3. CDR3 nucleotides: TGTGCCAGCAGCTTAGCGGGGGGGCTGGGTGAGCAGTTCTTC. This gives the protein CASSLAGGLGEQFF.

In regard to this clone: The sample contains more than one DNA sequence encoding this CDR3. The chain couples TRBV28 to TRBJ2-2, with 8 nucleotides matching TRBD2. The CDR3 covers 15 residues. J gave up 7 bases and V 2 bases, and 6 bases lay outside the gene matches. Looked up from germline, CDR1 is MDHEN and CDR2 is SYDVKM. CDR3 in amino acids: CASSLRGGQGGELFF. The CDR3 bases are TGTGCCAGCAGTTTACGGGGGGGCCAGGGCGGGGAGCTGTTTTTT. Full variable domain (missing parts from reference TRBV28 and TRBJ2-2): DVKVTQSSRYLVKRTGEKVFLECVQDMDHENMFWYRQDPGLGLRLIYFSYDVKMKEKGDIPEGYSVSREKKERFSLILESASTNQTSMYLCASSLRGGQGGELFFGEGSRLTVL.

This clone was observed a handful of times. The J gene is TRBJ2-7, the V gene TRBV27; D is possibly TRBD1 (5 bases). V was pared by 7 bases and J by 1 base, with 11 bases between. CDR3 length: 13 residues. Per germline, CDR1 MNHEY and CDR2 SMNVEV (reference sequence). The CDR3 DNA reads TGTGCCAGCATTAGGGCAGGGTCCTACGAGCAGTACTTC. As protein: CASIRAGSYEQYF.